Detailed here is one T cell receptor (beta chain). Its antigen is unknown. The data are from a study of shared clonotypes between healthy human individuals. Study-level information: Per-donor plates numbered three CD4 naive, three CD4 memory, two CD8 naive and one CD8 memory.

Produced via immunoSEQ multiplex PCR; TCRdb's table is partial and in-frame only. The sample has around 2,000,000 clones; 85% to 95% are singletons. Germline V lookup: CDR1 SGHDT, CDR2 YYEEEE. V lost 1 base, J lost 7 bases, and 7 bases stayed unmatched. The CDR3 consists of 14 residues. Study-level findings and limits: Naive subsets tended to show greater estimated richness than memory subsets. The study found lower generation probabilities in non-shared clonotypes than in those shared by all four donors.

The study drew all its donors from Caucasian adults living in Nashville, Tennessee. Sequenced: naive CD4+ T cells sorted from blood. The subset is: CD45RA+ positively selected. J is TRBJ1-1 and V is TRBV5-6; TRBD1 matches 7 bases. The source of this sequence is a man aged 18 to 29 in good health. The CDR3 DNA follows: TGTGCCAGCAGCTTGAAGCTGGGGGACAGTGAAGCTTTCTTT. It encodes CASSLKLGDSEAFF.